This T cell receptor beta chain appears in the sequencing data of a study of blood T cell repertoires in COVID-19. At the level of the study: Acute and convalescent COVID-19 specimens originated in the United States, Italy and Spain. Sources were T cells, B-cell-depleted T cells, or PBMCs; the material itself was cDNA or gDNA.

CDR3 size: 14 residues. Per the germline V gene, CDR1 is SGHNT and CDR2 is YYREEE (reference sequence). Between the trimmed V and J ends, which lost 0 bases and 0 bases, there was a span of 7 bases. Per the authors' pipeline: By means of reference gene primer amplification, nucleated cell counts were estimated. Clones were read by immunoSEQ multiplex PCR, and TCRdb kept only the in-frame ones, dropping some. The DNA was the basis for D and trimming; V, J and clone size are from that table. The table has 150,000 or so clones, approximately 88% seen once. Either two negative PCRs, clearance, or symptom resolution qualified Cohort 3 donors as recovered.

What was sequenced was PBMCs or T cells enriched from blood (not recorded which). The source of this sequence is a woman aged 60-70 years who had recovered from COVID-19. This sequence joins TRBV5-4 and TRBJ2-7; perhaps TRBD1 as D (6 bases). The CDR3 DNA reads as TGTGCCAGCAGCTTGGGGACAGACTCCTACGAGCAGTACTTC. Encoded protein: CASSLGTDSYEQYF.